This is a list of T cell receptor beta chains from one sample in a study of cytomegalovirus exposure and HLA in healthy donors. Method: immunoSEQ multiplex PCR; TCRdb's copy keeps in-frame clones and lacks some. The data contain under 150,000 clones, 55% to 75% of them seen just once; the ten biggest clones take up about 1.6%. Sequenced input: PBMCs. Source of these receptors: a man aged 25-45 years in good health and CMV-seropositive. Each CDR3 is given with its conserved first and last residue. The D gene is left open where the match is weak. Rows give clone size only sometimes, using once, few, many, or a class for an expanded clone.

V: TRBV28; J: TRBJ1-2; D: TRBD1; size: .; CDR3: CASTYRGSNYGYTF; DNA: TGTGCCAGCACCTACAGGGGCTCTAACTATGGCTACACCTTC
V: TRBV7-9; J: TRBJ2-7; D: .; size: .; CDR3: CASSWGDGLYEQYF; DNA: TGTGCCAGCAGCTGGGGGGACGGACTCTACGAGCAGTACTTC
V: TRBV9; J: TRBJ2-5; D: TRBD1; size: .; CDR3: CASSADYGTGHQETQYF; DNA: TGTGCCAGCAGCGCCGACTACGGGACAGGGCACCAAGAGACCCAGTACTTC
V: TRBV6-5; J: TRBJ1-2; D: .; size: .; CDR3: CASRPVSGGYTF; DNA: TGTGCCAGCAGGCCCGTCTCGGGAGGCTACACCTTC
V: TRBV28; J: TRBJ1-1; D: .; size: .; CDR3: CASSTTANTEAFF; DNA: TGTGCCAGCAGTACAACAGCGAACACTGAAGCTTTCTTT
V: TRBV5-1; J: TRBJ2-3; D: TRBD2; size: .; CDR3: CASSLDLAGTNTQYF; DNA: TGCGCCAGCAGCTTGGACCTAGCGGGGACGAATACGCAGTATTTT
V: TRBV4-1; J: TRBJ2-7; D: TRBD2; size: few; CDR3: CASSLRLAGDGTWEQYF; DNA: TGCGCCAGCAGCCTCCGACTAGCGGGAGACGGTACGTGGGAGCAGTACTTC
V: TRBV7-2; J: TRBJ2-1; D: .; size: .; CDR3: CASSPKPSRGYNEQFF; DNA: TGTGCCAGCAGCCCTAAACCGAGCCGGGGCTACAATGAGCAGTTCTTC
V: TRBV28; J: TRBJ1-1; D: .; size: .; CDR3: CASSSISLAGYNAEAFF; DNA: TGTGCCAGCAGTTCCATTTCCCTTGCAGGGTATAATGCTGAAGCTTTCTTT
V: TRBV30; J: TRBJ1-5; D: .; size: .; CDR3: CAWRGTGTHQPQHF; DNA: TGTGCCTGGAGGGGTACAGGGACCCATCAGCCCCAGCATTTT
V: TRBV2; J: TRBJ2-7; D: TRBD1; size: .; CDR3: CASFRRDRTYEQYF; DNA: TGTGCCAGCTTCCGCCGGGACAGGACCTACGAGCAGTACTTC
V: TRBV6-5; J: TRBJ1-2; D: .; size: few; CDR3: CASSYGGIGWTF; DNA: TGTGCCAGCAGTTACGGGGGGATCGGTTGGACCTTC
V: TRBV5-1; J: TRBJ2-5; D: .; size: .; CDR3: CASSLGSGETQYF; DNA: TGCGCCAGCAGCTTGGGATCGGGGGAGACCCAGTACTTC
V: TRBV27; J: TRBJ2-5; D: TRBD2; size: .; CDR3: CASSPSGTGGTQYF; DNA: TGTGCCAGCAGCCCGAGCGGGACTGGGGGGACCCAGTACTTC
V: TRBV28; J: TRBJ1-5; D: TRBD1; size: .; CDR3: CASSPVVGQGRQPQHF; DNA: TGTGCCAGCAGCCCCGTCGTCGGACAGGGTAGACAGCCCCAGCATTTT
V: TRBV9; J: TRBJ1-5; D: .; size: .; CDR3: CASGRGNQPQHF; DNA: TGTGCCAGCGGCAGGGGCAATCAGCCCCAGCATTTT
V: TRBV9; J: TRBJ2-3; D: TRBD2; size: .; CDR3: CASSDSGRVWDTQYF; DNA: TGTGCCAGCAGCGATAGCGGGAGGGTATGGGATACGCAGTATTTT